The rows below give T cell receptor beta chains drawn from one sample of a study of blood T cell repertoires in COVID-19. Only in-frame clones appear in the TCRdb table, and some are missing; sequencing was by immunoSEQ multiplex PCR. Here the sample spans about 87,000 clones, roughly 75% being singletons. Material: peripheral blood. These receptors came from a woman in her forties or fifties with acute or convalescent COVID-19. Each CDR3 is given with its conserved first and last residue.

>TRBJ1-5|TRBV19
CASSPEGGGYQPQHF
>TRBJ1-2|TRBV29-1
CSVEDGTTGGGYTF
>TRBJ2-1|TRBV7-2
CASSLGQGSYNEQFF
>TRBJ1-1|TRBV7-3
CASSLGQGLNTEAFF
>TRBJ1-2|TRBV27
CATRHNLNYGYTF
>TRBJ1-1|TRBV12-3/TRBV12-4
CASGDRYEAFF
>TRBJ2-3|TRBV2
CASSSSGASTDTQYF
>TRBJ1-2|TRBV7-6
CASSLDDSNYGYTF
>TRBJ2-1|TRBV29-1
CSVELGQGITYNEQFF
>TRBJ2-1|TRBV27
CASSLTGTGYNEQFF
>TRBJ1-1|TRBV5-4
CASSSGQAIEAFF
>TRBJ2-1|TRBV2
CASSLQGVYNNEQFF
>TRBJ2-3|TRBV25-1
CASSDERGAFSTDTQYF
>TRBJ2-7|TRBV7-9
CASSLAKQDYEQYF
>TRBJ1-1|TRBV5-1
CASSLGRQGTNTEAFF
>TRBJ1-5|TRBV6-5
CASRRDRVQPQHF
>TRBJ1-3|TRBV5-1
CASSPQTFSGNTIYF
>TRBJ2-2|TRBV7-3
CASSPAGSGHTGELFF
>TRBJ2-7|TRBV27
CASSSRSYEQYF
>TRBJ1-5|TRBV24-1
CATSDPGQNQPQHF
>TRBJ1-1|TRBV10-3
CAIRGGPNTEAFF
>TRBJ1-5|TRBV28
CASSPILEAVNSNQPQHF
>TRBJ1-1|TRBV7-2
CASSLTALTEAFF
>TRBJ1-1|TRBV19
CASNPTGGGFTEAFF
>TRBJ1-1|TRBV10-2
CASSVDRMNTEAFF
>TRBJ2-1|TRBV6-6
CASSLQGSEQFF
>TRBJ1-2|TRBV28
CASSTGTGTFYGYTF
>TRBJ2-2|TRBV5-1
CASSSGTEASNTGELFF
>TRBJ2-7|TRBV19
CASSTRQGGSYEQYF
>TRBJ1-2|TRBV7-9
CASSLQGADGYTF
>TRBJ1-4|TRBV19
CASSKGGPGEKLFF
>TRBJ2-1|TRBV28
CASSFSGGTNEQFF
>TRBJ2-1|TRBV5-1
CASSPRGALAGGYNEQFF